The rows below give T cell receptor beta chains drawn from one sample of a study of blood T cell repertoires in COVID-19. Here immunoSEQ multiplex PCR was the method, and the copy in TCRdb shows in-frame clones only, minus some. In the table there are 11,000 or so clones, roughly 87% of which are singletons. The sequencing sample was made of peripheral blood. Receptors originate from a man of 80 years or more with acute or convalescent COVID-19. Both conserved end residues are part of each CDR3. A D gene is named only where the DNA matches it firmly. The listing skips clone size in some rows; elsewhere it reads once, few, many or a size class.

TRBJ2-5,14,TRBD2,TRBV5-1,-,CASSASGGSETQYF,TGCGCCAGCAGCGCTAGCGGGGGGTCGGAGACCCAGTACTTC
TRBJ1-3,16,TRBD1,TRBV5-1,-,CASSLTGGSQGNTIYF,TGCGCCAGCAGCTTAACAGGGGGCTCGCAAGGAAACACCATATATTTT
TRBJ2-2,15,-,TRBV18,-,CASSSESGLAGELFF,TGTGCCAGCTCTTCGGAGTCAGGGTTGGCCGGGGAGCTGTTTTTT
TRBJ1-4,15,-,TRBV7-8,-,CASSSYAGRGEKLFF,TGTGCCAGCAGCTCCTATGCGGGACGGGGTGAAAAACTGTTTTTT
TRBJ1-1,16,-,TRBV21-1,-,CASSKRYRGGYTEAFF,TGTGCCAGCAGCAAAAGGTACCGGGGGGGGTACACTGAAGCTTTCTTT
TRBJ2-3,18,TRBD2,TRBV5-1,-,CASSLYGTSGRGTDTQYF,TGCGCCAGCAGCTTATACGGGACTAGCGGAAGGGGCACAGATACGCAGTATTTT
TRBJ2-5,16,TRBD2,TRBV10-1,-,CASRKLADELQETQYF,TGCGCCAGCAGAAAGCTAGCGGACGAATTGCAAGAGACCCAGTACTTC
TRBJ2-5,17,TRBD1,TRBV4-2,-,CASSPYRQGDVQETQYF,TGTGCCAGCAGCCCATACCGACAGGGGGACGTCCAAGAGACCCAGTACTTC
TRBJ1-1,10,TRBD1,TRBV20-1,-,CSATDRGAFF,TGCAGTGCTACGGACAGGGGAGCTTTCTTT
TRBJ1-2,12,-,TRBV30,-,CAWRPEGGGYTF,TGTGCCTGGAGGCCGGAGGGAGGCGGCTACACCTTC
TRBJ2-2,14,TRBD1,TRBV7-2,once,CASSRDRGTGELFF,TGTGCCAGCAGCCGGGACAGGGGAACCGGGGAGCTGTTTTTT
TRBJ1-5,14,-,TRBV7-2,few,CASSLMWEEQPQHF,TGTGCCAGCAGCTTAATGTGGGAGGAACAGCCCCAGCATTTT
TRBJ1-3,19,-,TRBV7-3,few,CASSLGEGWQGSVWNTIYF,TGTGCCAGCAGCTTAGGGGAAGGGTGGCAGGGAAGTGTTTGGAACACCATATATTTT
TRBJ1-2,15,-,TRBV3-1/TRBV3-2,-,CASSQGPQANYGYTF,TGTGCCAGCAGCCAAGGTCCGCAGGCAAACTATGGCTACACCTTC
TRBJ1-2,15,-,TRBV4-2,-,CASSPTDSLLGGYTF,TGTGCCAGCAGCCCGACCGACAGCCTCCTAGGAGGCTACACCTTC
TRBJ2-1,17,-,TRBV4-1,-,CASSQEWEASPYNEQFF,TGCGCCAGCAGCCAAGAATGGGAGGCTTCCCCCTACAATGAGCAGTTCTTC
TRBJ2-5,14,TRBD1,TRBV7-9,-,CASSLDRAQETQYF,TGTGCCAGCAGCCTAGACAGGGCGCAAGAGACCCAGTACTTC
TRBJ2-5,13,-,TRBV7-8,-,CATPSGEVGTQYF,TGTGCCACTCCCTCGGGGGAGGTCGGGACCCAGTACTTC
TRBJ2-1,14,-,TRBV9,-,CASSYGGAYNEQFF,TGTGCCAGCAGCTACGGGGGTGCATACAATGAGCAGTTCTTC
TRBJ1-6,14,-,TRBV3-1/TRBV3-2,-,CASSPSSRMSPLHF,TGTGCCAGCAGCCCTTCTAGCCGGATGTCACCCCTCCACTTT
TRBJ2-4,13,-,TRBV4-2,-,CASSSTGENIQYF,TGTGCCAGCAGCTCCACCGGGGAAAACATTCAGTACTTC
TRBJ1-1,15,TRBD1,TRBV14,-,CASSERGTANTEAFF,TGTGCCAGCAGCGAAAGAGGGACAGCCAACACTGAAGCTTTCTTT
TRBJ2-1,13,TRBD2,TRBV7-6,-,CATGGPTYNEQFF,TGTGCCACGGGGGGTCCAACCTACAATGAGCAGTTCTTC
TRBJ1-6,16,TRBD1,TRBV19,few,CASKPGTAINSSPLHF,TGTGCCAGTAAACCCGGGACAGCTATAAACAGTTCACCCCTCCACTTT
TRBJ1-5,16,-,TRBV28,-,CASSLAGVAPGQPQHF,TGTGCCAGCAGTTTAGCGGGGGTTGCCCCGGGGCAGCCCCAGCATTTT